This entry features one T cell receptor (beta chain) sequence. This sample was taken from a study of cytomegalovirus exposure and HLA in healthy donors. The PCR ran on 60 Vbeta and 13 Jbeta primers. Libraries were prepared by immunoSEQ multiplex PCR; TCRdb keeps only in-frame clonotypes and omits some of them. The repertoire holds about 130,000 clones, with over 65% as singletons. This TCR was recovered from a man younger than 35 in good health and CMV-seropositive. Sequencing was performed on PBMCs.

The CDR3 DNA sequence: TGTGCCAGCAGCTGGACAGGTGGGGGCTTTAATGAAAAACTGTTTTTT. Translating it yields CASSWTGGGFNEKLFF. The genes are TRBV5-4 and TRBJ1-4; TRBD1 matches at 7 bases. In germline, CDR1 is SGHNT, CDR2 YYREEE (reference sequence). Losses at the gene ends were 3 bases for V and 4 bases for J; bases not matched to a gene: 9. This CDR3 region has 16 residues.